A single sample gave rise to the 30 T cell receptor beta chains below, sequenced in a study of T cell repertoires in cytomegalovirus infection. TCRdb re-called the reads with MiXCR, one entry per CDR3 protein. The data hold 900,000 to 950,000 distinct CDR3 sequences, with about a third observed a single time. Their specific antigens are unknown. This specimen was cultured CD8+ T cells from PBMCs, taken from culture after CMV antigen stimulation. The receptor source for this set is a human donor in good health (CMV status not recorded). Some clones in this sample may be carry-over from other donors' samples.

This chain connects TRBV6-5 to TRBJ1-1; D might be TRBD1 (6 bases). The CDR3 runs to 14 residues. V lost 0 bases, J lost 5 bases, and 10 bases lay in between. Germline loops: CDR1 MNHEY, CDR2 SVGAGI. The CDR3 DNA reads TGTGCCAGCAGTTACTCGACTAGGGGGACTGAAGCTTTCTTT. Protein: CASSYSTRGTEAFF.

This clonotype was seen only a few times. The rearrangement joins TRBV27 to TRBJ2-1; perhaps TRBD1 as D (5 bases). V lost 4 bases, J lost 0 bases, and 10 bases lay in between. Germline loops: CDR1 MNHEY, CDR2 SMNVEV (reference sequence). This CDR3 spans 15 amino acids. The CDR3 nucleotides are TGTGCCAGCAGTTCCGAACAGGACTCCTACAATGAGCAGTTCTTC. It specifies CASSSEQDSYNEQFF.

The chain's CDR3 is CASSPGLPRSSYNEQFF. The CDR3 DNA follows: TGTGCCAGCAGCCCTGGCCTTCCACGTTCCTCCTACAATGAGCAGTTCTTC. J is TRBJ2-1 and V is TRBV28; D is ambiguous. Germline V lookup: CDR1 MDHEN, CDR2 SYDVKM. The V end lost 6 bases, the J end lost 0 bases, and 18 bases lay between the germline ends. This CDR3 region has 17 residues.

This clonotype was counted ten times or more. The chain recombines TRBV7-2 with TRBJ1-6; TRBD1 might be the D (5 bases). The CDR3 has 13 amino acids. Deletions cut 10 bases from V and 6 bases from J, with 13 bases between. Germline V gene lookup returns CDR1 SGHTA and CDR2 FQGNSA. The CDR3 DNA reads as TGTGCCACCCGGGGGGGGATTAATTCACCCCTCCACTTT. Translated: CATRGGINSPLHF.

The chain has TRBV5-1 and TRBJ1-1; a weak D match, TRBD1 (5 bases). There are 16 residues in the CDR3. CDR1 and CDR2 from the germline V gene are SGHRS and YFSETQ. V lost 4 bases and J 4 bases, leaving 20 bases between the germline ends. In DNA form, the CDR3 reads TGCGCCAGCAGCCTAGGTGGCCAGGGAGTGGGCACTGAAGCTTTCTTT. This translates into CASSLGGQGVGTEAFF. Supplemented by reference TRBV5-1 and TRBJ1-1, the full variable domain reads KAGVTQTPRYLIKTRGQQVTLSCSPISGHRSVSWYQQTPGQGLQFLFEYFSETQRNKGNFPGRFSGRQFSNSRSEMNVSTLELGDSALYLCASSLGGQGVGTEAFFGQGTRLTVV.

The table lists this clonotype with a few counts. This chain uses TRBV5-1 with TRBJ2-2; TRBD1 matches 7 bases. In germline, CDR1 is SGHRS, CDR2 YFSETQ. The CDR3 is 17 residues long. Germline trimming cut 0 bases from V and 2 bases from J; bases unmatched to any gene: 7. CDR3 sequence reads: CASSLAEGQRNTGELFF. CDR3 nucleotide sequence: TGCGCCAGCAGCTTGGCCGAGGGACAGCGAAACACCGGGGAGCTGTTTTTT.

CDR3 residues: CASLPLGDEQFF. CDR3 nucleotide sequence: TGTGCCAGTCTACCCCTAGGAGATGAGCAGTTCTTC. The chain uses TRBV7-9 and TRBJ2-1, with no clear D. Germline V gene sequence: CDR1 SEHNR, CDR2 FQNEAQ (reference sequence). The CDR3 covers 12 residues. V lost 9 bases and J lost 8, with 14 bases in between. The variable domain in full, completed from reference TRBV7-9 and TRBJ2-1, reads DTGVSQNPRHKITKRGQNVTFRCDPISEHNRLYWYRQTLGQGPEFLTYFQNEAQLEKSRLLSDRFSAERPKGSFSTLEIQRTEQGDSAMYLCASLPLGDEQFFGPGTRLTVL.

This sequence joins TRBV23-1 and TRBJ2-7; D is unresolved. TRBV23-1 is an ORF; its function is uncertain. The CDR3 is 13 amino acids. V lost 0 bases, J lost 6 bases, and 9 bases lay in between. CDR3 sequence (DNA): TGCGCCAGCAGTCAATCGAGCTTTTGCGAGCAGTACTTC. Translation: CASSQSSFCEQYF.

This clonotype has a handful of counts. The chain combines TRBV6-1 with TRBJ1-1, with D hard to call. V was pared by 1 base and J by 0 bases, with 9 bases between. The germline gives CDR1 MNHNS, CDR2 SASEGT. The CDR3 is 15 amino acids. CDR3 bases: TGTGCCAGCAGTGAAGGGCGGGTGTTGAACACTGAAGCTTTCTTT. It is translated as CASSEGRVLNTEAFF.

CDR3 bases: TGTGCCAGCGGAGACAGGTGGGCAGGGGGCTACGAGCAGTACGTC. Protein sequence: CASGDRWAGGYEQYV. This chain joins TRBV6-6 and TRBJ2-7; 7 bases are shared with TRBD1. The CDR3 runs to 15 residues. The ends lost 8 bases at V and 3 bases at J; junction bases unmatched: 13. Per germline, CDR1 MNHNY and CDR2 SVGAGI (reference sequence).

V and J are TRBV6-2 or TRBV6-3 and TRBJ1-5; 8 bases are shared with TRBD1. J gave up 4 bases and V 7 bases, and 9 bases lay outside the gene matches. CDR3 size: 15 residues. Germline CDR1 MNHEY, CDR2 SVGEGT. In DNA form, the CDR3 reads TGTGCCAGCACCTTTACCCGGACAGGGAATCAGCCCCAGCATTTT. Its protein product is CASTFTRTGNQPQHF.

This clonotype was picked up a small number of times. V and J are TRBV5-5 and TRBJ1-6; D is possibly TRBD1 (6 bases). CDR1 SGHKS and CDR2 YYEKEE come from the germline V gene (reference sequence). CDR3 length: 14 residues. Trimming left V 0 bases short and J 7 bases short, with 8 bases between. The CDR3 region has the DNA TGTGCCAGCAGCTTGGACAGGGCAAATTCACCCCTCCACTTT. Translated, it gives CASSLDRANSPLHF.

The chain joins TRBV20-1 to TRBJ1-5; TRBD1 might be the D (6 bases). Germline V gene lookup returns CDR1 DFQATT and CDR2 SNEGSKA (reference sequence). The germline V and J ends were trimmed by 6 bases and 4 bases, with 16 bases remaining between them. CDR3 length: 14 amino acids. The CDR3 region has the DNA TGCAGTGCGCGGCGGGGGCTAGCGAATCAGCCCCAGCATTTT. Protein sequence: CSARRGLANQPQHF.

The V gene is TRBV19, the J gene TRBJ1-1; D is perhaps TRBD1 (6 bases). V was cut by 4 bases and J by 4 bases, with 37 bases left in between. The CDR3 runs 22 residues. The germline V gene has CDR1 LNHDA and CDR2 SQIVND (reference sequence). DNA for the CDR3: TGTGCCAGTAGTAGTAAGACGTTTGAAGGGGCGCTTGGATCGGAGGGGGGCACTGAAGCTTTCTTT. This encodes CASSSKTFEGALGSEGGTEAFF.

CDR3 amino acids: CASSMDSAYNEQFF. DNA of the CDR3: TGTGCCAGCAGTATGGACAGTGCCTACAATGAGCAGTTCTTC. This chain connects TRBV6-1 to TRBJ2-1; tentatively, D is TRBD1 (6 bases). The V gene lost 5 bases and the J gene lost 2 bases, with 10 bases spanning the gap. CDR1 and CDR2 (germline): MNHNS, SASEGT. This CDR3 spans 14 amino acids.

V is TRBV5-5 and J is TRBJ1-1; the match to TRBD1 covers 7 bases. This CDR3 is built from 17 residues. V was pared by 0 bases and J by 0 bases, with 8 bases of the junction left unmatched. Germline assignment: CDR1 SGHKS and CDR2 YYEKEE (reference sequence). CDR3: CASSLDPMTGMNTEAFF. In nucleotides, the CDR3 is TGTGCCAGCAGCTTGGACCCAATGACAGGGATGAACACTGAAGCTTTCTTT. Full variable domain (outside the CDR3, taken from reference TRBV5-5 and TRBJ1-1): DAGVTQSPTHLIKTRGQQVTLRCSPISGHKSVSWYQQVLGQGPQFIFQYYEKEERGRGNFPDRFSARQFPNYSSELNVNALLLGDSALYLCASSLDPMTGMNTEAFFGQGTRLTVV.

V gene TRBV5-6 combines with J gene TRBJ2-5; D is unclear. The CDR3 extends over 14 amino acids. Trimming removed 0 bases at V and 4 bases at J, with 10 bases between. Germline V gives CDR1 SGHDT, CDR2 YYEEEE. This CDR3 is CASSLAEDVETQYF. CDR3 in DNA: TGTGCCAGCAGCTTGGCCGAAGACGTAGAGACCCAGTACTTC.

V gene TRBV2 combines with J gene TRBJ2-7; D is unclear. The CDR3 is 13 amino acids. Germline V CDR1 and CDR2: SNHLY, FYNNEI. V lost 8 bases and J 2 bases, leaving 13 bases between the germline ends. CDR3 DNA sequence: TGTGCCAGCTGCGACCAACTAACCTACGAGCAGTACTTC. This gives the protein CASCDQLTYEQYF.

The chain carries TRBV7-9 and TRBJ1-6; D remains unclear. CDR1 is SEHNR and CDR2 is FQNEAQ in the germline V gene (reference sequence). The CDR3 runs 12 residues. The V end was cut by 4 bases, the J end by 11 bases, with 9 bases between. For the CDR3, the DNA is TGTGCCAGCAGCTCCACACTCCCACCCCTCCACTTT. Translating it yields CASSSTLPPLHF.

CDR3 sequence: CASSQDQRQVNTEAFF. Here the CDR3 DNA reads TGCGCCAGCAGCCAAGATCAACGACAGGTGAACACTGAAGCTTTCTTT. This chain uses TRBV4-3 with TRBJ1-1, with D possibly matching TRBD1 (6 bases). Trimming removed 0 bases at V and 0 bases at J, with 11 bases between. Germline V gene sequence: CDR1 LGHNA, CDR2 YSLEER. The CDR3 has 16 residues.

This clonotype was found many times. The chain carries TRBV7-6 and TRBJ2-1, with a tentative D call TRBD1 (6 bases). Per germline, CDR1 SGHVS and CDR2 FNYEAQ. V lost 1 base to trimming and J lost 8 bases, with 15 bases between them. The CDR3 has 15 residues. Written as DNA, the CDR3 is TGTGCCAGCAGCTTAGTGGACAGCGGCCTTTATGAGCAGTTCTTC. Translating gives CASSLVDSGLYEQFF.

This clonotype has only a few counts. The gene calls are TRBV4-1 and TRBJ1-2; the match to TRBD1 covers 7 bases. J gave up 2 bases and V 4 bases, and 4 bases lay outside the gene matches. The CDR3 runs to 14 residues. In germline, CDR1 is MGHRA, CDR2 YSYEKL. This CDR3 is CASSLLGQNYGYTF. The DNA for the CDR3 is TGCGCCAGCAGCCTTTTGGGACAGAACTATGGCTACACCTTC.

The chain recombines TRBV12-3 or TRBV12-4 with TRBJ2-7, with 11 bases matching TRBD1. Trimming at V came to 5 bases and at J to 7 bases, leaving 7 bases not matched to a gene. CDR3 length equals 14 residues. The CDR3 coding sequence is TGTGCCAGCAGTCACGGACAGGGGGCGAAGGAGCAGTACGTC. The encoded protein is CASSHGQGAKEQYV.

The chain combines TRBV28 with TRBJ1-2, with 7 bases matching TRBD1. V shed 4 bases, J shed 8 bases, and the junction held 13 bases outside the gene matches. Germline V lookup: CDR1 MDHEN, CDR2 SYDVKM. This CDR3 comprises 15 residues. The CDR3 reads CASSSPDRAVGGYTF. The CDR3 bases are TGTGCCAGCAGTTCACCCGACAGGGCTGTCGGCGGCTACACCTTC.

The CDR3 DNA reads as TGCGCCAGCAGCTTGGGGACATTAGGAGCTGAAGCTTTCTTT. Its translation: CASSLGTLGAEAFF. The V and J genes are TRBV5-1 and TRBJ1-1; tentatively, D is TRBD1 (5 bases). The CDR3 consists of 14 residues. Germline V gene data show CDR1 as SGHRS and CDR2 as YFSETQ. Trimming shortened V by 0 bases and J by 6 bases, and 12 bases separated the two germline ends.

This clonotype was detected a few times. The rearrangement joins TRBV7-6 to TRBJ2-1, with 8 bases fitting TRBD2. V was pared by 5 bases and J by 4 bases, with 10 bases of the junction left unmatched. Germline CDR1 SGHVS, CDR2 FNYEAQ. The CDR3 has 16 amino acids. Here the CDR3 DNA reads TGTGCCAGCAGCCCTCGCGCGGGGGGCGTTTACAATGAGCAGTTCTTC. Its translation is CASSPRAGGVYNEQFF.

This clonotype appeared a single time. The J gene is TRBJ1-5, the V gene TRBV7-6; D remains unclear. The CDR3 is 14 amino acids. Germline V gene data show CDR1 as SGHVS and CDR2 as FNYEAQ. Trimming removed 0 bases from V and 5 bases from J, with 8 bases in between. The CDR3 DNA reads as TGTGCCAGCAGCTTAGCGATCGACCATCAGCCCCAGCATTTT. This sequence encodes CASSLAIDHQPQHF.

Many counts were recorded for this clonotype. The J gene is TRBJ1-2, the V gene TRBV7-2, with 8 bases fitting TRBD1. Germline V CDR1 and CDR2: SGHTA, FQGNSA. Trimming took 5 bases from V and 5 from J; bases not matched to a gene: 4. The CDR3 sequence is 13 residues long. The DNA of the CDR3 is TGTGCCAGCAGCCGGACAGGGCCGTATGGCTACACCTTC. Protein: CASSRTGPYGYTF.

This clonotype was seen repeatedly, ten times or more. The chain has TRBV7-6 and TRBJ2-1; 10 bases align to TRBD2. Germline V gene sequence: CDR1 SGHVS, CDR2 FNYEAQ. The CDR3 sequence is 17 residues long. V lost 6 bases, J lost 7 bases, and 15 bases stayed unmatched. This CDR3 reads CASSWRVAGGSGNEQFF. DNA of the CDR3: TGTGCCAGCAGTTGGAGGGTAGCGGGGGGAAGCGGGAATGAGCAGTTCTTC. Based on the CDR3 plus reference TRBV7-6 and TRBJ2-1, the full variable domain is GAGVSQSPRYKVTKRGQDVALRCDPISGHVSLYWYRQALGQGPEFLTYFNYEAQQDKSGLPNDRFSAERPEGSISTLTIQRTEQRDSAMYRCASSWRVAGGSGNEQFFGPGTRLTVL.

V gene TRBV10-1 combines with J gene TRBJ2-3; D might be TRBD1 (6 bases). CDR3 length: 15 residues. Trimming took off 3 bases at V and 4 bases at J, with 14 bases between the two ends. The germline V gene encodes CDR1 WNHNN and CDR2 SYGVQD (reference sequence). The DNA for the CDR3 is TGCGCCAGCAGTGACGAGGGACATGGGGCAGATACGCAGTATTTT. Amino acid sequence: CASSDEGHGADTQYF.